These T cell receptor beta chains were read from a single sample in a study of cytomegalovirus exposure and HLA in healthy donors. TCRdb keeps only in-frame clones here, not all; method: immunoSEQ multiplex PCR. The sample has about 250,000 clones; about four fifths are singletons. Material for sequencing was PBMCs. The receptor set was obtained from a girl aged 2-10 years in good health and CMV-seronegative. Both conserved end residues are part of each CDR3. D genes are given only for firm matches. Clone sizes are given selectively: once, few, many, or a class where the clone is expanded.

J | size | D | V | DNA | CDR3
TRBJ2-2 | NA | TRBD1 | TRBV6-1 | TGTGCCAGCAGCCCACAGGGGGCCGGGGAGCTGTTTTTT | CASSPQGAGELFF
TRBJ1-3 | once | NA | TRBV28 | TGTGCCAGCAACGCCGTTTGGACAGCCCCCTCTGGAAACACCATATATTTT | CASNAVWTAPSGNTIYF
TRBJ2-1 | NA | TRBD1 | TRBV7-9 | TGTGCCAGCAGTTCAGGGGGCACCCTCAACAATGAGCAGTTCTTC | CASSSGGTLNNEQFF
TRBJ1-2 | NA | NA | TRBV10-3 | TGTGCCGCCGGAGGGGTTGGCTACACCTTC | CAAGGVGYTF
TRBJ2-3 | NA | TRBD2 | TRBV29-1 | TGCAGCGTTGAATATCTAGCGGGACGCACAGATACGCAGTATTTT | CSVEYLAGRTDTQYF
TRBJ1-1 | NA | NA | TRBV4-1 | TGCGCCAGCAGCCAAGTGGTCTGGCGGGCAATAGAAGCTTTCTTT | CASSQVVWRAIEAFF
TRBJ2-3 | NA | TRBD2 | TRBV5-4 | TGTGCCAGCAGCTTGGGAGCGGGAGGCACAGATACGCAGTATTTT | CASSLGAGGTDTQYF
TRBJ1-2 | NA | NA | TRBV30 | TGTGCCTGGAGGACGACAGGAACCGCTAACTATGGCTACACCTTC | CAWRTTGTANYGYTF
TRBJ2-7 | NA | TRBD2 | TRBV29-1 | TGCAGCGTTGTCCTAGTGGGACTAGCGGGATCCTACGAGCAGTACTTC | CSVVLVGLAGSYEQYF
TRBJ2-3 | NA | NA | TRBV7-3 | TGTGCCAGCAGCTTTACAGGGATCACAGATACGCAGTATTTT | CASSFTGITDTQYF
TRBJ2-7 | NA | TRBD2 | TRBV7-8 | TGTGCCAGCAGCTTAGCGTTGGTCGCTAGCGGGAGAATGTACGAGCAGTACTTC | CASSLALVASGRMYEQYF
TRBJ1-1 | NA | NA | TRBV6-5 | TGTGCCAGCAAAGTTCTTACTTTCGGGACTGAAGCTTTCTTT | CASKVLTFGTEAFF
TRBJ1-6 | NA | TRBD1 | TRBV30 | TGTGCCTGGGGAACAGGGGTGCACTATAATTCACCCCTCCACTTT | CAWGTGVHYNSPLHF
TRBJ1-1 | NA | NA | TRBV30 | TGTGCCTGGAGTGGGCAGAAGCGCGCGAACACTGAAGCTTTCTTT | CAWSGQKRANTEAFF
TRBJ2-3 | NA | NA | TRBV14 | TGTGCCAGCAGCCAAGAAATCCACTCCGCAGATACGCAGTATTTT | CASSQEIHSADTQYF
TRBJ1-4 | NA | NA | TRBV6-5 | TGTGCCACCGCCAGGGATCGGTCTAATGAAAAACTGTTTTTT | CATARDRSNEKLFF
TRBJ1-2 | NA | TRBD1 | TRBV19 | TGTGCCAGTAGCCCGGGGACAGGGATTTATGGCTACACCTTC | CASSPGTGIYGYTF
TRBJ2-3 | once | NA | TRBV11-3 | TGTGCCAGCAGCTTCCTTTACCGCGGATCAGATACGCAGTATTTT | CASSFLYRGSDTQYF
TRBJ1-1 | NA | TRBD1 | TRBV19 | TGTGCCAGTAGTATGGGGACAGGGATGAACACTGAAGCTTTCTTT | CASSMGTGMNTEAFF
TRBJ2-7 | NA | NA | TRBV7-6 | TGTGCCAGCAGCTTAGACGCACAGGGCGACGAGCAGTACTTC | CASSLDAQGDEQYF
TRBJ1-1 | NA | TRBD1 | TRBV29-1 | TGCAGCGTTGTGCGACAGGGTGGAGGGACTGAAGCTTTCTTT | CSVVRQGGGTEAFF
TRBJ1-5 | once | NA | TRBV18 | TGTGCCAGCTCAGGGGAGGACCAGCCCCAGCATTTT | CASSGEDQPQHF
TRBJ2-3 | NA | NA | TRBV28 | TGTGCCAGCAGTTTCTTACGGCGGGACCGCACAGATACGCAGTATTTT | CASSFLRRDRTDTQYF
TRBJ2-7 | once | NA | TRBV11-3 | TGTGCCAGCAGCTTAGATACCCACAGGGAAGGCGAGCAGTACTTC | CASSLDTHREGEQYF